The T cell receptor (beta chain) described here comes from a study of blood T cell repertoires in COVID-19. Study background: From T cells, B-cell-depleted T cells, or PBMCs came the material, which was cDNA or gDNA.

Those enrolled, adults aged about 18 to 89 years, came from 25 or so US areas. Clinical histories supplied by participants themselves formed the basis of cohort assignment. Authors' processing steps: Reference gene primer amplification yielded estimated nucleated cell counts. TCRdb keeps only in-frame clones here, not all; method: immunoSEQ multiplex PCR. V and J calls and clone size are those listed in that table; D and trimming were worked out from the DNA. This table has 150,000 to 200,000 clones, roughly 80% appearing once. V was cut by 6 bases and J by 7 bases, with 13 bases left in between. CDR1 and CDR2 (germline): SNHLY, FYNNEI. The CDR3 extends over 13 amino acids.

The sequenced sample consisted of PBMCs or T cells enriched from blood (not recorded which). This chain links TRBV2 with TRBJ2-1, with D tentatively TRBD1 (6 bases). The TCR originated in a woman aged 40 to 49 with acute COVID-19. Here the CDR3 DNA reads TGTGCCAGCAGGAGGGACACGACGAATGAGCAGTTCTTC. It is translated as CASRRDTTNEQFF.